This T cell receptor beta chain was found in a study of blood T cell repertoires in COVID-19. Study-wide background: Sites in the United States, Italy and Spain provided acute and convalescent COVID-19 samples. From T cells, B-cell-depleted T cells, or PBMCs came the material, which was cDNA or gDNA.

V lost 2 bases and J lost 2, with 11 bases in between. This CDR3 contains 14 residues. Authors' processing steps: Reference gene primer amplification gave estimated nucleated cell counts. Measured with immunoSEQ multiplex PCR; TCRdb has only the in-frame clones, and not every one. Clonal size and the V and J genes are those of that table, whereas D and trimming came from the DNA. Among about 42,000 clones listed, around nine tenths were seen once. The V call is TRBV5-3, the J call TRBJ2-7; TRBD1 is a possible D gene (5 bases). TRBV5-3 is flagged as an ORF with uncertain function. Specimen: peripheral blood. The TCR originated in a human donor in a cohort sampled during active COVID-19. The CDR3 protein is CARSFCGHPYEQYF. CDR3 DNA sequence: TGTGCCAGAAGCTTTTGTGGACACCCCTACGAGCAGTACTTC.